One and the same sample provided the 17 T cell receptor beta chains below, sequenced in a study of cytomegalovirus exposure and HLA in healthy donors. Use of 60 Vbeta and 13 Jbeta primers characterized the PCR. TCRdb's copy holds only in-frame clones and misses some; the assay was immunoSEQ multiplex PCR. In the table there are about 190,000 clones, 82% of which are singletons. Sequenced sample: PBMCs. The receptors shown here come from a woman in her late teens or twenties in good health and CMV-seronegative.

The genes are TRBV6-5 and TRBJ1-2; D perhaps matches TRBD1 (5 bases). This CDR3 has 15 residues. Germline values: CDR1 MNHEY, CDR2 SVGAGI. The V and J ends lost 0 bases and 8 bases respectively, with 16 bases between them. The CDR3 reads CASSYSLGGANGYTF. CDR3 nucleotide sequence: TGTGCCAGCAGTTACTCTCTGGGAGGGGCTAACGGCTACACCTTC.

The CDR3 DNA sequence: TGTGCCAGTAGCGGGACTCCAGATACGCAGTATTTT. It yields the protein CASSGTPDTQYF. The chain recombines TRBV19 with TRBJ2-3, with D perhaps TRBD2 (6 bases). The V gene lost 6 bases and the J gene lost 4 bases, with 8 bases spanning the gap. The CDR3 has 12 amino acids. Germline V gives CDR1 LNHDA, CDR2 SQIVND (reference sequence).

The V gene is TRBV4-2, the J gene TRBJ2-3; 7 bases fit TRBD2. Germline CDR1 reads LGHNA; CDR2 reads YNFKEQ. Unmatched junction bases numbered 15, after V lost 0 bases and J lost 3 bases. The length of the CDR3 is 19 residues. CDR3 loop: CASSQEPVMGGSRTDTQYF. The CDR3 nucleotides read TGTGCCAGCAGCCAAGAACCAGTGATGGGCGGGAGTAGGACAGATACGCAGTATTTT.

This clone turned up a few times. The DNA for the CDR3 is TGTGCCAGCAGCTTGGGGGGGGACACCATATATTTT. It codes for CASSLGGDTIYF. The V gene is TRBV7-2, the J gene TRBJ1-3; possible D gene TRBD1, 5 bases. The CDR3 covers 12 residues. Trimming stripped 3 bases from V and 8 bases from J, with 8 bases between. Germline CDR1 reads SGHTA; CDR2 reads FQGNSA.

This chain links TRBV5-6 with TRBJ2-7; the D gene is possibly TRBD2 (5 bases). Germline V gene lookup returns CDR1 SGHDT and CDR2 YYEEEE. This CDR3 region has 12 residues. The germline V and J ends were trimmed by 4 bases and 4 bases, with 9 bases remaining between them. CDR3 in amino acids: CASSTRGYEQYF. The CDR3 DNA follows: TGTGCCAGCAGCACTCGAGGGTACGAGCAGTACTTC.

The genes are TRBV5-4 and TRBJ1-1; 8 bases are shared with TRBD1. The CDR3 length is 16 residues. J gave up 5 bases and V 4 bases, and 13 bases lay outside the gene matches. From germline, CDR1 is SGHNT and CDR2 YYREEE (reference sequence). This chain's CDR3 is CASSQDLVRGPTEAFF. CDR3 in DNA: TGTGCCAGCAGCCAAGATTTGGTCAGGGGGCCTACTGAAGCTTTCTTT. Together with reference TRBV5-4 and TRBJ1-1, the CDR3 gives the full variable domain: ETGVTQSPTHLIKTRGQQVTLRCSSQSGHNTVSWYQQALGQGPQFIFQYYREEENGRGNFPPRFSGLQFPNYSSELNVNALELDDSALYLCASSQDLVRGPTEAFFGQGTRLTVV.

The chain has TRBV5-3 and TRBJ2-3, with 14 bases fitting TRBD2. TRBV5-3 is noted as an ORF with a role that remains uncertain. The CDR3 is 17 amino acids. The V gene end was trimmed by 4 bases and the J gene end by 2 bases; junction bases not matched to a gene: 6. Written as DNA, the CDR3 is TGTGCCAGAAGCGCGGGGACTAGCGGGGGCTACACAGATACGCAGTATTTT. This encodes CARSAGTSGGYTDTQYF.

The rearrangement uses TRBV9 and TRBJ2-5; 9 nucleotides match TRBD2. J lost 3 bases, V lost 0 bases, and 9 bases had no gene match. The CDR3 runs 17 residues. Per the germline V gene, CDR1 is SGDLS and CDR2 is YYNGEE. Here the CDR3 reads CASSVGTLTSGEETQYF. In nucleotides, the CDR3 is TGTGCCAGCAGCGTAGGAACCCTGACTAGCGGTGAAGAGACCCAGTACTTC.

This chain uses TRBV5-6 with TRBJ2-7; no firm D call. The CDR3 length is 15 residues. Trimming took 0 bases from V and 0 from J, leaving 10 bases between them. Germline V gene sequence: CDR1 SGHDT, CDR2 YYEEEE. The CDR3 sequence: CASSLERLNSYEQYV. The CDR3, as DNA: TGTGCCAGCAGCTTGGAGAGACTTAACTCCTACGAGCAGTACGTC.

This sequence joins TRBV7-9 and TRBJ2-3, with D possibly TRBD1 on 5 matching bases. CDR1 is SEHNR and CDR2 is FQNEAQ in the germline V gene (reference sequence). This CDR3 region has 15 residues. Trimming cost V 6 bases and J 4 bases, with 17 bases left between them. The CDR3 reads CASSSSDAGPDTQYF. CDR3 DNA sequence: TGTGCCAGCAGTTCCTCGGATGCAGGGCCAGATACGCAGTATTTT.

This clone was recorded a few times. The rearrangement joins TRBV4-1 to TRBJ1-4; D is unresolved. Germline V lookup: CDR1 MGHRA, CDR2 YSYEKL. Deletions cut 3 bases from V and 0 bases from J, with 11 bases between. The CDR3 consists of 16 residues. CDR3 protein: CASSHPIGTTNEKLFF. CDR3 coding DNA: TGCGCCAGCAGCCATCCCATCGGGACAACTAATGAAAAACTGTTTTTT.

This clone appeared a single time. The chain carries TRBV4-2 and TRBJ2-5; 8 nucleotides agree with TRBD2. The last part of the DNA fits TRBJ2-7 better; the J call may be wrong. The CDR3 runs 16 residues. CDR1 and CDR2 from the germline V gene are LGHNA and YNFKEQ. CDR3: CASSQDRSREDYEQYF. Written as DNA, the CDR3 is TGTGCCAGCAGCCAAGATAGGTCGCGGGAGGACTACGAGCAGTACTTC.

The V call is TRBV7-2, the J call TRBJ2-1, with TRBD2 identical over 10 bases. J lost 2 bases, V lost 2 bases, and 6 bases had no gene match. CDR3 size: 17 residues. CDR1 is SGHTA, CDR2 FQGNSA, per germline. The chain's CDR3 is CASSLMGAGGPYNEQFF. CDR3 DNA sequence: TGTGCCAGCAGCTTAATGGGAGCGGGAGGGCCCTACAATGAGCAGTTCTTC.

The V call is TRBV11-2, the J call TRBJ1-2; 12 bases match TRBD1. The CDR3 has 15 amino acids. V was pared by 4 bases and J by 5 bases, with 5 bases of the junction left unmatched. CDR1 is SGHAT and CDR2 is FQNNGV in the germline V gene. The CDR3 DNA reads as TGTGCCAGCAGCTATGGGACAGGGGGCGAATATGGCTACACCTTC. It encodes CASSYGTGGEYGYTF. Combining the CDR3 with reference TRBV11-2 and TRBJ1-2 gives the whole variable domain EAGVAQSPRYKIIEKRQSVAFWCNPISGHATLYWYQQILGQGPKLLIQFQNNGVVDDSQLPKDRFSAERLKGVDSTLKIQPAKLEDSAVYLCASSYGTGGEYGYTFGSGTRLTVV.

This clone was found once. DNA for the CDR3: TGTGCCAGCAGGCATAGCGGGAGGGCCCTGACGCAGTATTTT. Protein: CASRHSGRALTQYF. The chain joins TRBV7-2 to TRBJ2-3, with 11 bases fitting TRBD2. This CDR3 spans 14 amino acids. V lost 6 bases, J lost 9 bases, and 8 bases stayed unmatched. Germline V gene sequence: CDR1 SGHTA, CDR2 FQGNSA.

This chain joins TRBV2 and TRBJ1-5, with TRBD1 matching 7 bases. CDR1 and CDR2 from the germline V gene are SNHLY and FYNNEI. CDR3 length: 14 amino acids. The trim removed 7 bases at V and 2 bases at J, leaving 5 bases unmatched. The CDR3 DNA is TGTGCCAGCAAGATAGACAGGGGCAATCAGCCCCAGCATTTT. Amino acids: CASKIDRGNQPQHF.

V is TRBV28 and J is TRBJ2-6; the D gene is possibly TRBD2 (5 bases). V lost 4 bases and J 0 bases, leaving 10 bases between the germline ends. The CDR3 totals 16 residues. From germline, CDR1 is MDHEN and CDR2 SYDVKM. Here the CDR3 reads CASSSGEISGANVLTF. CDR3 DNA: TGTGCCAGCAGTTCCGGGGAAATCTCTGGGGCCAACGTCCTGACTTTC.